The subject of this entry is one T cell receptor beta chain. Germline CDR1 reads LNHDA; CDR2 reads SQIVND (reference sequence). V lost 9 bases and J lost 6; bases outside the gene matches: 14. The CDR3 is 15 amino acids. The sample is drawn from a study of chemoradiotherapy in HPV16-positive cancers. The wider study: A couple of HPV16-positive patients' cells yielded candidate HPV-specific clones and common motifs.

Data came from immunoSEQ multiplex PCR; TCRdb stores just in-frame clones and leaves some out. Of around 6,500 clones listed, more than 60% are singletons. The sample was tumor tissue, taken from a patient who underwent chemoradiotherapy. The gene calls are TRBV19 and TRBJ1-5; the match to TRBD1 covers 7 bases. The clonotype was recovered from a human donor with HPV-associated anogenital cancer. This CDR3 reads CASCPSGGDGQPQHF. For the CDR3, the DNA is TGTGCCAGCTGCCCGTCAGGGGGAGACGGTCAGCCCCAGCATTTT.